These T cell receptor beta chains were read from a single sample in a study of cytomegalovirus exposure and HLA in healthy donors. Using immunoSEQ multiplex PCR, the repertoire was profiled, and TCRdb retains in-frame clones only, with some absent. The sample includes under 200,000 clones, 75% to 90% of them seen just once. Material: PBMCs. All receptors derive from a woman aged 45-65 years in good health and CMV-seropositive. CDR3s include the opening cysteine and the closing phenylalanine or tryptophan. A D gene is named only where the DNA matches it firmly. Part of the rows lack a size; the others show once, few, many or a class for expanded clones.

len,v_gene,d_gene,abundance,j_gene,CDR3aa,CDR3nt
15,TRBV4-1,-,-,TRBJ1-2,CASSQGWGLNYGYTF,TGCGCCAGCAGCCAAGGCTGGGGCCTTAACTATGGCTACACCTTC
14,TRBV29-1,-,-,TRBJ2-3,CSVDNFEYADTQYF,TGCAGCGTTGATAACTTCGAGTATGCAGATACGCAGTATTTT
15,TRBV9,-,few,TRBJ2-5,CASSVEASRRETQYF,TGTGCCAGCAGCGTAGAGGCTAGCCGTCGAGAGACCCAGTACTTC
15,TRBV27,TRBD1,-,TRBJ1-5,CASSAAGTGVQPQHF,TGTGCCAGCAGTGCCGCCGGGACAGGGGTTCAGCCCCAGCATTTT
13,TRBV4-1,-,-,TRBJ2-3,CASSQPREDTQYF,TGCGCCAGCAGCCAACCCAGGGAAGATACGCAGTATTTT
15,TRBV6-5,-,-,TRBJ1-3,CASSIGGISGNTIYF,TGTGCCAGCAGCATAGGGGGTATCTCTGGAAACACCATATATTTT
16,TRBV7-2,TRBD2,-,TRBJ2-2,CASSASGGVNTGELFF,TGTGCCAGCAGCGCGAGCGGGGGGGTGAACACCGGGGAGCTGTTTTTT
13,TRBV28,-,-,TRBJ1-1,CASFTGGRTEAFF,TGTGCCAGCTTCACTGGGGGCAGGACTGAAGCTTTCTTT
14,TRBV6-6,-,-,TRBJ1-6,CASSRGGGGSPLHF,TGTGCCAGCAGCCGAGGTGGCGGAGGTTCACCCCTCCACTTT
15,TRBV5-5,TRBD2,-,TRBJ2-3,CASSLGGGDADTQYF,TGTGCCAGCAGCTTGGGCGGGGGGGACGCAGATACGCAGTATTTT
13,TRBV7-9,-,-,TRBJ2-3,CASSEVAVDTQYF,TGTGCCAGCAGCGAAGTAGCGGTAGATACGCAGTATTTT
15,TRBV5-4,-,-,TRBJ1-4,CASSLVGQGLEELFF,TGTGCCAGCAGCTTGGTAGGGCAGGGTCTTGAAGAACTGTTTTTT
13,TRBV7-8,-,-,TRBJ2-7,CASSLGSPYEQYF,TGTGCCAGCAGCTTAGGAAGCCCCTACGAGCAGTACTTC
15,TRBV4-2,TRBD2,once,TRBJ2-3,CASSQAGGGTDTQYF,TGTGCCAGCAGCCAAGCGGGGGGTGGCACAGATACGCAGTATTTT
14,TRBV18,-,-,TRBJ2-4,CASSPRNGEDIQYF,TGTGCCAGCTCACCGAGGAACGGGGAGGACATTCAGTACTTC
14,TRBV6-5,-,-,TRBJ1-5,CASTAAYSNQPQHF,TGTGCCAGCACGGCAGCGTATAGCAATCAGCCCCAGCATTTT
14,TRBV9,TRBD2,-,TRBJ2-3,CASKPSGGTDTQYF,TGTGCCAGTAAACCTAGCGGGGGCACAGATACGCAGTATTTT
14,TRBV11-2,TRBD1,-,TRBJ1-2,CASSLVGRGLGYTF,TGTGCCAGCAGCTTAGTAGGCAGGGGGCTTGGCTACACCTTC
15,TRBV7-8,-,-,TRBJ1-1,CASSSSGRLNTEAFF,TGTGCCAGCAGCTCCTCAGGCAGGCTGAACACTGAAGCTTTCTTT
16,TRBV7-8,-,-,TRBJ2-5,CASSLAGGGAEETQYF,TGTGCCAGCAGCTTAGCAGGTGGGGGGGCCGAAGAGACCCAGTACTTC
14,TRBV14,TRBD1,once,TRBJ1-3,CASSRTGLGNTIYF,TGTGCCAGCAGCCGGACAGGCCTGGGAAACACCATATATTTT
14,TRBV28,-,-,TRBJ1-5,CASSSSGGRQPQHF,TGTGCCAGCAGTTCCTCGGGGGGCCGCCAGCCCCAGCATTTT
14,TRBV30,TRBD1,-,TRBJ2-5,CAWSEGQGTVAQYF,TGTGCCTGGAGTGAAGGACAGGGGACGGTGGCCCAGTACTTC
14,TRBV18,-,-,TRBJ1-1,CASSPGGPNTEAFF,TGTGCCAGCTCACCTGGCGGCCCTAACACTGAAGCTTTCTTT
15,TRBV7-3,TRBD2,-,TRBJ2-2,CASTSSGGGTGELFF,TGTGCCAGCACCTCCAGTGGGGGGGGGACCGGGGAGCTGTTTTTT
13,TRBV6-5,-,-,TRBJ2-7,CASSRGSTYEQYF,TGTGCCAGCAGTCGGGGTTCTACCTACGAGCAGTACTTC
14,TRBV25-1,TRBD1,-,TRBJ1-4,CASTRTGGGEKLFF,TGTGCCAGCACTCGGACAGGGGGTGGAGAAAAACTGTTTTTT
17,TRBV7-8,TRBD1,once,TRBJ1-5,CASSLERTGGNNQPQHF,TGTGCCAGCAGCTTAGAGCGGACAGGGGGCAACAATCAGCCCCAGCATTTT
13,TRBV28,TRBD1,-,TRBJ1-1,CASSRQGVTEAFF,TGTGCCAGCAGTCGACAGGGGGTCACTGAAGCTTTCTTT
15,TRBV19,-,-,TRBJ1-5,CASSSRQVSNQPQHF,TGTGCCAGTAGTTCCCGACAGGTTAGCAATCAGCCCCAGCATTTT
15,TRBV4-2,-,once,TRBJ2-3,CASSQDLTDTDTQYF,TGTGCCAGCAGCCAAGATTTAACAGACACAGATACGCAGTATTTT
13,TRBV14,-,-,TRBJ1-2,CASSQDINYGYTF,TGTGCCAGCAGCCAAGATATTAACTATGGCTACACCTTC
15,TRBV5-5,-,-,TRBJ1-3,CASSLWAGSGNTIYF,TGTGCCAGCAGCTTGTGGGCAGGGTCAGGAAACACCATATATTTT
15,TRBV7-2,TRBD1,-,TRBJ2-7,CASSRATGGPYEQYF,TGTGCCAGCAGCCGGGCTACAGGGGGCCCCTACGAGCAGTACTTC
16,TRBV7-9,TRBD1,-,TRBJ2-7,CASSLGDRARGDEQYF,TGTGCCAGCAGCTTGGGGGACAGGGCAAGGGGAGACGAGCAGTACTTC
20,TRBV28,TRBD2,-,TRBJ2-7,CASSPAISHLGRGSSYEQYF,TGTGCCAGCAGCCCAGCCATATCCCACCTAGGGCGGGGGTCCTCCTACGAGCAGTACTTC
16,TRBV9,-,-,TRBJ1-3,CASSVGTLRGGNTIYF,TGTGCCAGCAGCGTAGGTACTCTCAGGGGAGGAAACACCATATATTTT
16,TRBV7-8,TRBD1,-,TRBJ1-5,CASSLGGGQANQPQHF,TGTGCCAGCAGCTTAGGGGGGGGACAGGCAAATCAGCCCCAGCATTTT
15,TRBV2,-,-,TRBJ2-3,CASLSISWEADTQYF,TGTGCCAGCTTGTCCATAAGTTGGGAGGCAGATACGCAGTATTTT
14,TRBV11-3,TRBD2,-,TRBJ2-3,CASSFSGGQGTQYF,TGTGCCAGCAGCTTTAGCGGGGGGCAAGGTACGCAGTATTTT
16,TRBV15,-,-,TRBJ1-3,CATSVGGSGSGNTIYF,TGTGCCACCAGCGTAGGGGGTTCCGGCTCTGGAAACACCATATATTTT
15,TRBV14,-,-,TRBJ2-3,CASSGKVGLTDTQYF,TGTGCCAGCAGCGGAAAGGTGGGGCTCACAGATACGCAGTATTTT
16,TRBV5-6,TRBD1,-,TRBJ1-2,CASSHPKDRERHGYTF,TGTGCCAGCAGCCACCCGAAGGACAGGGAAAGGCATGGCTACACCTTC
16,TRBV27,TRBD1,-,TRBJ1-5,CASSLGGQPSNQPQHF,TGTGCCAGCAGTTTAGGGGGACAGCCAAGCAATCAGCCCCAGCATTTT
14,TRBV4-2,-,-,TRBJ1-1,CATTPGPENTEAFF,TGTGCAACGACGCCAGGGCCCGAAAACACTGAAGCTTTCTTT
14,TRBV27,-,few,TRBJ2-4,CASSLNLAGNIQYF,TGTGCCAGCAGTTTAAATCTCGCCGGAAACATTCAGTACTTC
13,TRBV27,-,-,TRBJ1-5,CASRTISNQPQHF,TGTGCCAGCAGGACAATTAGCAATCAGCCCCAGCATTTT
15,TRBV28,TRBD1,-,TRBJ2-5,CASSLPTGSGETQYF,TGTGCCAGCAGTTTACCGACAGGGAGTGGGGAGACCCAGTACTTC
15,TRBV2,TRBD1,-,TRBJ2-6,CASGQGSSGANVLTF,TGTGCCAGTGGACAGGGCTCGTCTGGGGCCAACGTCCTGACTTTC
15,TRBV5-4,TRBD1,-,TRBJ2-7,CASSLAPGQTYEQYF,TGTGCCAGCAGCTTGGCCCCGGGACAGACATACGAGCAGTACTTC
16,TRBV5-4,TRBD1,-,TRBJ2-7,CASSGTGTGTSYEQYF,TGTGCCAGCAGCGGTACCGGGACAGGTACCTCCTACGAGCAGTACTTC
16,TRBV14,-,-,TRBJ1-5,CASSPIFGAGNQPQHF,TGTGCCAGCAGCCCGATTTTTGGAGCTGGCAATCAGCCCCAGCATTTT
15,TRBV19,TRBD1,once,TRBJ2-3,CASSQGTEYTDTQYF,TGTGCCAGTAGTCAAGGGACAGAGTACACAGATACGCAGTATTTT
14,TRBV7-9,-,-,TRBJ1-1,CASSFQADGTEAFF,TGTGCCAGCAGCTTTCAGGCCGATGGGACTGAAGCTTTCTTT
14,TRBV28,TRBD1,-,TRBJ1-6,CASSRGQGGSPLHF,TGTGCCAGCAGTCGCGGACAGGGGGGCTCACCCCTCCACTTT
12,TRBV7-9,TRBD1,once,TRBJ2-5,CASSLGGQGANF,TGTGCCAGCAGCCTGGGTGGACAGGGGGCAAACTTC
13,TRBV7-2,-,-,TRBJ1-1,CASSFKSNTEAFF,TGTGCCAGCAGTTTTAAAAGCAACACTGAAGCTTTCTTT
17,TRBV4-1,TRBD1,-,TRBJ1-5,CASSQVQGAGGDQPQHF,TGCGCCAGCAGCCAAGTACAGGGGGCAGGGGGTGATCAGCCCCAGCATTTT
14,TRBV5-4,-,-,TRBJ2-7,CASSPGDIGYEQYF,TGTGCCAGCAGCCCCGGGGACATTGGCTACGAGCAGTACTTC